This T cell receptor (beta chain) was recovered during a study of control samples from healthy donors and cancer patients. CDR1 is KGHSH, CDR2 LQKENI, per germline. V lost 0 bases, J lost 7 bases, and 10 bases lay in between. The CDR3 has 14 residues. TCRdb keeps only in-frame clones here, not all; method: immunoSEQ multiplex PCR. The table shows 30,000 to 40,000 clones, with roughly nine tenths occurring only once. The source material was PBMCs. The chain employs TRBV18 and TRBJ2-1, with D tentatively TRBD2 (5 bases). The clonotype comes from a woman aged 40-49 years with lung cancer. CDR3 in amino acids: CASSPPVRENEQFF. CDR3 bases: TGTGCCAGCTCACCACCGGTGAGGGAAAATGAGCAGTTCTTC.